The clone carrying this T cell receptor (beta chain) showed up many times. No antigen is known for it. This entry is derived from a study of CD8+CD57+ T cells in acquired aplastic anemia. On the study more broadly: Across the sorted CD4+ and CD8+ cells, DNA amounts averaged roughly 3.5 ug.

Trimming cost V 3 bases and J 5 bases, with 11 bases left between them. This CDR3 contains 13 residues. Germline CDR1 and CDR2: SGHRS and YFSETQ. Study results and caveats: In CD8+ cells, Simpson's diversity showed no significant difference between patients and controls. Overlapping CD8+ CDR3 repertoires of patients and controls contained about 27 shared sequences.

CDR3 and TCR beta VDJ profiling relied on a genomic DNA template. TCRdb itself ran the reads through MiXCR, one entry per CDR3 protein. The repertoire holds 250,000 to 350,000 distinct CDR3 sequences, with 55% to 65% as singletons. The chain is built from TRBV5-1 and TRBJ2-5; D not certain. The clonotype originates from a human donor with severe aplastic anemia or a healthy control (not recorded which). The sample was sorted CD4+, CD8+, or CD8+CD57+ T cells (not recorded which) from PBMCs. The chain's CDR3 is CASSSDPQETQYF. CDR3 in DNA: TGCGCCAGCAGCTCGGACCCCCAGGAGACCCAGTACTTC. The variable domain in full, completed from reference TRBV5-1 and TRBJ2-5, reads KAGVTQTPRYLIKTRGQQVTLSCSPISGHRSVSWYQQTPGQGLQFLFEYFSETQRNKGNFPGRFSGRQFSNSRSEMNVSTLELGDSALYLCASSSDPQETQYFGPGTRLLVL.